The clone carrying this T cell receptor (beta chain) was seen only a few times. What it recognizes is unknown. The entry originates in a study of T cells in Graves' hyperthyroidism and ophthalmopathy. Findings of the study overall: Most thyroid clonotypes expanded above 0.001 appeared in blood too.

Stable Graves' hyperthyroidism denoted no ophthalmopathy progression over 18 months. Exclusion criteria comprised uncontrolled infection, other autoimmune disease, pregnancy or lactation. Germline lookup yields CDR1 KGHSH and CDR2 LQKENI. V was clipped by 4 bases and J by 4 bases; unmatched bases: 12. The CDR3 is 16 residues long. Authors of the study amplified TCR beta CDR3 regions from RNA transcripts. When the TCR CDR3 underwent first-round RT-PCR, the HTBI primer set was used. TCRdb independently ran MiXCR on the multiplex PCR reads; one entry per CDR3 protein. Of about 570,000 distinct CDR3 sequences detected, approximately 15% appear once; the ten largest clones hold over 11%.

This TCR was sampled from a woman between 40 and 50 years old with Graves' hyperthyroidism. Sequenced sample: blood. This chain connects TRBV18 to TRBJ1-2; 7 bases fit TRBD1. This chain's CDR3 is CASSLTGTEPGYGYTF. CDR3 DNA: TGTGCCAGCTCACTCACAGGGACAGAACCTGGCTATGGCTACACCTTC.